The source of this T cell receptor beta chain is a study of blood T cells in healthy people across ages. This clonotype was picked up many times. Its antigen is not known. The second PCR ran about 6 to 12 cycles with a sample-barcoded 5' primer and J-beta primers. Each cDNA molecule was tagged by a template-switch adaptor with 12 random nucleotides. TCRdb fed the 5' RACE reads into MiXCR, producing one record per CDR3 protein. Of some 880,000 distinct CDR3 sequences in the sample, roughly 40% were seen once. The CDR3 extends over 14 amino acids. V gave up 3 bases and J gave up 8 bases, with 16 bases separating them. Germline CDR1 LGHNA, CDR2 YNFKEQ. Findings of the study overall: PBMCs went unsorted, and a conclusive naive versus antigen-experienced comparison was therefore prevented.

The rearrangement joins TRBV4-2 to TRBJ1-2; no clear D gene. Input material: blood. This receptor was identified in a man between 18 and 29 years old in good health. The DNA for the CDR3 is TGTGCCAGCAGCCAGGCTCTCCAGACACGGGGCTACACCTTC. It yields the protein CASSQALQTRGYTF.